These T cell receptor beta chains were read from a single sample in a study of T cells in Graves' hyperthyroidism and ophthalmopathy. MiXCR was run by TCRdb on the multiplex PCR reads, yielding one entry per CDR3 protein. Of about 380,000 distinct CDR3 sequences in the sample, approximately 13% are singletons; the top ten hold under 25%. Sequences were obtained from blood. The receptors shown here come from a young man with Graves' hyperthyroidism that later progressed to Graves' ophthalmopathy. Both conserved end residues are part of each CDR3.

V gene,J gene,CDR3 protein
TRBV9,TRBJ2-1,CASSPQGDPGSYNEQFF
TRBV2,TRBJ2-1,CASSGGGGTGFYEQFF
TRBV11-1,TRBJ2-1,CASSPWVQGSYNEQFF
TRBV27,TRBJ2-3,CASSEAGEGLDTQYF
TRBV28,TRBJ1-5,CASSPGTGGAGQPQHF
TRBV6-2/TRBV6-3,TRBJ2-7,CASSSGTGLRGQYF
TRBV29-1,TRBJ2-7,CSVGWRGAYEQYF
TRBV28,TRBJ2-1,CASKEGGAKRARGQFF
TRBV11-2,TRBJ1-1,CASSLEFGRNTEAFF
TRBV6-2/TRBV6-3,TRBJ2-7,CASSARQGAIDEQYF
TRBV29-1,TRBJ1-1,CSVGQGRAEAFF
TRBV5-5,TRBJ2-1,CASSLSGGAVNEQFF
TRBV19,TRBJ2-7,CASSFIGQGLYEQYF
TRBV27,TRBJ1-1,CASSSGGSLTEAFF
TRBV19,TRBJ2-2,CASRTDRGPGELFF
TRBV11-2,TRBJ2-5,CASSLGRGWETQYF
TRBV12-3/TRBV12-4,TRBJ2-6,CASSFTGGANVLTF
TRBV30,TRBJ1-1,CAWSPDRDTEAFF
TRBV3-1,TRBJ2-1,CASSQDRGGASYNEQFF
TRBV9,TRBJ1-3,CASSVEAGGSGNTIYF
TRBV18,TRBJ1-2,CASSPRTGSGYGYTF
TRBV5-1,TRBJ2-7,CASSLSGTGLREQYF
TRBV28,TRBJ1-5,CASSFWGRDQPQHF
TRBV19,TRBJ1-2,CASSPRTGGYTF
TRBV12-3/TRBV12-4,TRBJ2-2,CASSSNTGELFF
TRBV2,TRBJ1-4,CASRGWTEKLFF
TRBV6-1,TRBJ1-1,CASNGRGGFAEAFF
TRBV7-2,TRBJ1-5,CASSLGQRMWNQPQHF
TRBV11-2,TRBJ1-2,CASSQDFGDYGYTF
TRBV5-1,TRBJ2-7,CASSYRQGPTYEQYF
TRBV5-6,TRBJ2-7,CASTVGLLAWEQYF
TRBV7-2,TRBJ2-2,CASSPMDSNVFTGELFF
TRBV2,TRBJ1-6,CASSEVGPLSPLHF
TRBV30,TRBJ2-1,CAWSVQGGPKQFF
TRBV27,TRBJ2-1,CASSLREGGLYNEQFF
TRBV15,TRBJ1-5,CATSGSGTEDQPQHF
TRBV12-3/TRBV12-4,TRBJ2-3,CASSLLESTDTQYF
TRBV4-1,TRBJ2-7,CASSQGTETYEQYF
TRBV9,TRBJ2-7,CASSQGAYEQYF
TRBV4-1,TRBJ1-3,CASSQDGTIYF
TRBV7-9,TRBJ1-4,CASSLDSTNDELFF
TRBV12-3/TRBV12-4,TRBJ2-5,CASSVGGASETQYF
TRBV7-9,TRBJ1-3,CASSFRGIEAGNTIYF
TRBV19,TRBJ2-1,CASSIDPRDGGEYNEQFF
TRBV4-1,TRBJ2-1,CASSFLTGSNEQFF
TRBV7-8,TRBJ1-1,CASSTPSAGRTEAFF
TRBV28,TRBJ2-7,CASSFRGIYEQYF
TRBV10-3,TRBJ2-1,CAAAASGASSSYNEQFF
TRBV6-5,TRBJ1-5,CASSWDSRNQPQHF
TRBV15,TRBJ2-5,CATSRAPGLPYQETQYF